This T cell receptor (beta chain) appears in the sequencing data of a study of beta chain features in type 1 diabetes. Isolated RNA was reverse transcribed in full, so expressed TCRB transcripts were sequenced. Measured with immunoSEQ multiplex PCR; TCRdb has only the in-frame clones, and not every one. The data hold fewer than 650,000 clones, with around 15% observed a single time. Deletions cut 5 bases from V and 5 bases from J, with 15 bases between. This CDR3 spans 15 amino acids. Germline V gives CDR1 LNHDA, CDR2 SQIVND (reference sequence). The rearrangement uses TRBV19 and TRBJ1-4; D might be TRBD1 (6 bases). The sequenced sample was naive CD4+ T cells from blood. The clonotype was recovered from a man younger than 35 in good health. The CDR3 DNA reads as TGTGCCAGTAGTTCTCGACAGGAGACCAATGAAAAACTGTTTTTT. Its translation: CASSSRQETNEKLFF.